This T cell receptor beta chain was recovered during a study of control samples from healthy donors and cancer patients. Sequenced by immunoSEQ multiplex PCR; TCRdb stores in-frame clones only, minus some. Here the sample spans 260,000 or so clones, over 75% being singletons. Germline V gene lookup returns CDR1 PRHDT and CDR2 FYEKMQ (reference sequence). The CDR3 runs 14 residues. V lost 6 bases and J lost 6, with 14 bases in between. The sample was PBMCs. The rearrangement joins TRBV13 to TRBJ2-2, with D perhaps matching TRBD1 (6 bases). The receptor was derived from a woman aged 55 to 70 with lung cancer. CDR3 protein: CASRTGRAPGELFF. CDR3 sequence (DNA): TGTGCCAGCAGAACAGGGCGGGCCCCCGGGGAGCTGTTTTTT.